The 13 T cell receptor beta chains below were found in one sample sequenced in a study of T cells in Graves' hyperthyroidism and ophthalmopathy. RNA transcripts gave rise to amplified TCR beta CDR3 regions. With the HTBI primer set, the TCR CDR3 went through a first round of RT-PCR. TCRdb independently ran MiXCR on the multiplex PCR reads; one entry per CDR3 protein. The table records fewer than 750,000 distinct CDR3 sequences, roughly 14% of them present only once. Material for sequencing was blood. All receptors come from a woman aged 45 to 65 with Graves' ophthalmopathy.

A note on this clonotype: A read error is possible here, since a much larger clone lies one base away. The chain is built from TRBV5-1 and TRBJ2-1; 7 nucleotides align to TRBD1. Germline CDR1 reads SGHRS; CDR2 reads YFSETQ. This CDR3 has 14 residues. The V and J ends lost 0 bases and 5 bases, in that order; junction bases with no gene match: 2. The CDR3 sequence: CASSLAGQDNEQFF. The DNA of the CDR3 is TGCGCCAGCAGCTTGGCCGGACAGGACAATGAGCAGTTCTTC.

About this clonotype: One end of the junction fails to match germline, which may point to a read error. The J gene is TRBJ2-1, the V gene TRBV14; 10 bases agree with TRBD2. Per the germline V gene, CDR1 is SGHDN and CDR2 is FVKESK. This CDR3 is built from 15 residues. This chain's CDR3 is CASSRHSGGHNERFF. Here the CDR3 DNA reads TGTGCCAGCAGCCGACATAGCGGGGGGCACAATGAGCGGTTCTTC.

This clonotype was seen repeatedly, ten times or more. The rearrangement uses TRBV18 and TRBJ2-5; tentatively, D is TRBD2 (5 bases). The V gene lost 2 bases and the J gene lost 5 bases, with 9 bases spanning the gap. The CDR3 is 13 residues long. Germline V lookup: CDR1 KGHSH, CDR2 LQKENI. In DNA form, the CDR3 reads TGTGCCAGCTCACCAGAGGGTTCGGAGACCCAGTACTTC. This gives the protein CASSPEGSETQYF. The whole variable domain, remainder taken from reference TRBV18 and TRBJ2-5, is NAGVMQNPRHLVRRRGQEARLRCSPMKGHSHVYWYRQLPEEGLKFMVYLQKENIIDESGMPKERFSAEFPKEGPSILRIQQVVRGDSAAYFCASSPEGSETQYFGPGTRLLVL.

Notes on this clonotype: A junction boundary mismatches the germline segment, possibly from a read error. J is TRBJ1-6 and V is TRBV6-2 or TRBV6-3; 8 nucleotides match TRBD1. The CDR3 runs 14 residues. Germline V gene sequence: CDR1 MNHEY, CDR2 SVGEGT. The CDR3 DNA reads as TGTGCCAGCAGCGAAACAGGGGGTTATTCACCCATCCACTTT. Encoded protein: CASSETGGYSPIHF.

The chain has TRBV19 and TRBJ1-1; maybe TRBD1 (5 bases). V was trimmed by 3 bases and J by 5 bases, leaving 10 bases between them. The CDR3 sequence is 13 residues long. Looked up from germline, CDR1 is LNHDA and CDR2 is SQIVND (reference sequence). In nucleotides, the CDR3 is TGTGCCAGTAGTATCAAGGGGCGGACTGAAGCTTTCTTT. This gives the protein CASSIKGRTEAFF.

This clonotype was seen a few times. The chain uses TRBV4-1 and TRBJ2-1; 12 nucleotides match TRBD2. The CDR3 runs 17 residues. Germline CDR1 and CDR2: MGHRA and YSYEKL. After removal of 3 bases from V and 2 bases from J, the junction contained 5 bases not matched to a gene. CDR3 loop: CASSHASGRVPYNEQFF. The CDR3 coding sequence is TGCGCCAGCAGCCACGCTAGCGGGAGGGTCCCCTACAATGAGCAGTTCTTC.

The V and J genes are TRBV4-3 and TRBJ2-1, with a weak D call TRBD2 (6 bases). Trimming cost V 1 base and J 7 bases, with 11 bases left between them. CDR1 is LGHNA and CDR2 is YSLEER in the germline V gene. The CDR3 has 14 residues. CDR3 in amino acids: CASSQVGGTNEQFF. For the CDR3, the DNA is TGCGCCAGCAGCCAAGTAGGCGGGACTAATGAGCAGTTCTTC.

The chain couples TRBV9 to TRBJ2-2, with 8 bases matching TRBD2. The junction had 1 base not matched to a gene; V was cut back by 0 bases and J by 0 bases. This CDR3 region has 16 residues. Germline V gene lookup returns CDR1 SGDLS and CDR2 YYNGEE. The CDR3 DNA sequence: TGTGCCAGCAGCGTAGCGGGAGGGCCGAACACCGGGGAGCTGTTTTTT. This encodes CASSVAGGPNTGELFF.

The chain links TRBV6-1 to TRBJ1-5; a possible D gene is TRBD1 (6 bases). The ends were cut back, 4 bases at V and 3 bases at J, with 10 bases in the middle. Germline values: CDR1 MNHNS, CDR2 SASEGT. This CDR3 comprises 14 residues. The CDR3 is CASSARGNNQPQHF. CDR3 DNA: TGTGCCAGCAGTGCCAGGGGTAACAATCAGCCCCAGCATTTT.

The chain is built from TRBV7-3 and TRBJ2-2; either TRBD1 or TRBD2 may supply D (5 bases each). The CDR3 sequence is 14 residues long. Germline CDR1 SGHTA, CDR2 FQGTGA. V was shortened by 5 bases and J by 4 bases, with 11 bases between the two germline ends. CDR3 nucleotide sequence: TGTGCCAGCAGCCCCCAGGGACCCACCGGGGAGCTGTTTTTT. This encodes CASSPQGPTGELFF.

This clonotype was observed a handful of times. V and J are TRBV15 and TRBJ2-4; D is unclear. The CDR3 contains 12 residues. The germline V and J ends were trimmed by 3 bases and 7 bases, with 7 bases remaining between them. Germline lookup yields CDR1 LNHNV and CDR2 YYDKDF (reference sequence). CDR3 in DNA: TGTGCCACCAGCAGTTATCACAACATTCAGTACTTC. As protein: CATSSYHNIQYF.

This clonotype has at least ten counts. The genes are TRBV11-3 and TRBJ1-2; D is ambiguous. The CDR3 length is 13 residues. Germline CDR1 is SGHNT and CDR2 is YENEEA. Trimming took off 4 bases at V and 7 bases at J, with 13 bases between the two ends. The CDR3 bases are TGTGCCAGCAGCTCTGGACGGCTCCTTGGCTACACCTTC. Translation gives CASSSGRLLGYTF. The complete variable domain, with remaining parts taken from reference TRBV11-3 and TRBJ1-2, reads EAGVVQSPRYKIIEKKQPVAFWCNPISGHNTLYWYLQNLGQGPELLIRYENEEAVDDSQLPKDRFSAERLKGVDSTLKIQPAELGDSAVYLCASSSGRLLGYTFGSGTRLTVV.

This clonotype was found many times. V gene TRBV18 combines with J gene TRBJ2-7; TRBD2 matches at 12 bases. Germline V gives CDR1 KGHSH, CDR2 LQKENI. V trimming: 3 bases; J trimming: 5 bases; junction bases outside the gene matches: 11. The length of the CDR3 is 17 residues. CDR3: CASSPGQTLAGGDEQYF. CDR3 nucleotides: TGTGCCAGCTCACCGGGACAGACCCTAGCGGGAGGGGACGAGCAGTACTTC. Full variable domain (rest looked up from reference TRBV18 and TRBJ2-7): NAGVMQNPRHLVRRRGQEARLRCSPMKGHSHVYWYRQLPEEGLKFMVYLQKENIIDESGMPKERFSAEFPKEGPSILRIQQVVRGDSAAYFCASSPGQTLAGGDEQYFGPGTRLTVT.